This T cell receptor (beta chain) was observed in a study of cytomegalovirus exposure and HLA in healthy donors (TCRdb year 2017). Regarding the complete study: According to a later analysis, the 120 or so validation repertoires were produced on the same platform as the 666 repertoires of the first cohort. The study aimed to test whether cataloging public T cell receptors could reveal signatures of past pathogen exposure. Besides the first cohort of around 670 subjects, a separate validation cohort made up of roughly 120 different subjects was used. High-throughput TCR immunosequencing, statistical association of individual TCRs with disease status, and machine learning were combined to predict cytomegalovirus infection status.

Library preparation was by the immunoSEQ multiplex PCR assay. Per the original workflow: To diagnose cytomegalovirus status from the catalog of TCR beta chain sequences, a statistical classification framework was built. What TCRdb holds here is the immuneACCESS table cut down to in-frame rearrangements. Part of the clones is not present; checked against another copy, under half of the missing clones reflect an unresolved V gene, and the others are unexplained. V and J calls and clone size are copied from that table; D and trimming were computed from the DNA. This sample is represented by about 160,000 clones; around nine tenths of them were singletons. The ten largest clones represent 4% to 4.5% of the sample. Between the V and J ends, shortened by 0 bases and 4 bases respectively, the junction contains 14 bases. The CDR3 numbers 16 residues from cysteine through phenylalanine. Left in the record is the CDR3 DNA by itself, 48 bases read in frame from the first base. In the germline V gene, CDR1 corresponds to SGHDN and CDR2 to FVKESK.

The donors belonged to the validation cohort of 90 to 150 subjects, which was separate from the roughly 700-subject first cohort. Overall results and qualifications from the work: The authors suggested that the approach could potentially be extended to other disease states and immunological phenotypes. In vitro tests confirmed that three of the cytomegalovirus-associated TCR beta chains recognize cytomegalovirus antigens. A total of roughly 160 TCR beta chains were listed by the study as associated with cytomegalovirus. A later analysis found that TCRs clustered in the first cohort also tended to co-occur in the roughly 110 validation repertoires, with 94% of cluster scores above 0. Most TCR sequences were observed very rarely across donors, whereas some public TCRs were present in many individuals. Cytomegalovirus status was reported to be diagnosed by the classifier with high specificity and sensitivity in both the original and validation cohorts. A later analysis lacked HLA typing for the validation cohort, so it scored co-occurrence in that cohort across all 110 or so repertoires.

A word on this clone: Its specific antigen is unknown. No base-level quality is on record; no much larger clone is a single base apart.

The sequenced sample consisted of PBMCs. Here the chain combines TRBV14 and TRBJ2-3; matching of 5 bases hints at TRBD2 as the D gene. The sequence was collected from a man younger than 35 in good health and CMV-seropositive. The DNA sequence is as follows: TGTGCCAGCAGCCAAGATCACGTTAGCGCATCAGATACGCAGTATTTT. This encodes CASSQDHVSASDTQYF.